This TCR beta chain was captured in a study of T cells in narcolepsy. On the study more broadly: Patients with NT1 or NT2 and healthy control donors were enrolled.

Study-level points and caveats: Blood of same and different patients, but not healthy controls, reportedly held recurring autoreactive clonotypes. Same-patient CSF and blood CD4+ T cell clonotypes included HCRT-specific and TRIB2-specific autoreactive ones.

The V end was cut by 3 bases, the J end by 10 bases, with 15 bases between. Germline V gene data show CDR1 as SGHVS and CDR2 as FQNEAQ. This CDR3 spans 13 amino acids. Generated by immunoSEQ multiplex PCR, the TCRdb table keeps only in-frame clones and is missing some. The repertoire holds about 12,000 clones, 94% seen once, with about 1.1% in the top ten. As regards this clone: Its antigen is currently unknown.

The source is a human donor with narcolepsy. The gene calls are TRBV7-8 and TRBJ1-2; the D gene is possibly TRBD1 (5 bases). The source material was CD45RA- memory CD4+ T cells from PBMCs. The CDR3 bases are TGTGCCAGCAGCTTCGGGGGAAACGGTGTCTACACCTTC. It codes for CASSFGGNGVYTF.